Listed here is a single TCR beta chain. Sampled while nominally healthy, donors likely had unrecorded immune exposures. From germline, CDR1 is SEHNR and CDR2 FQNEAQ (reference sequence). The CDR3 consists of 14 residues. V lost 5 bases and J lost 8; bases outside the gene matches: 5. These data are taken from a study of cytomegalovirus exposure and HLA in healthy donors. In the PCR, 60 Vbeta and 13 Jbeta primers were used. Profiled with immunoSEQ multiplex PCR; TCRdb holds only in-frame clones, not every one. Among about 110,000 clones listed, approximately 83% were seen once. The chain couples TRBV7-9 to TRBJ2-1, with 11 bases identical to TRBD1. What was sequenced was PBMCs. The TCR was taken from a man aged 35-49 years in good health and CMV-seronegative. DNA of the CDR3: TGTGCCAGCAGCCCAAAGGGACAGGGGGATGAGCAGTTCTTC. Protein sequence: CASSPKGQGDEQFF.